Listed here are 27 T cell receptor beta chains from one sample, sequenced in a study of CD8 T cells in Susac syndrome (dated by TCRdb to about 2019). Library preparation used the immunoSEQ multiplex PCR assay. RNA was extracted using the RNeasy kit, and about 0.5 to 1 microgram was reverse transcribed with random hexamers. TCRdb applied fastp at Q25 and MiXCR to the public reads, then kept only in-frame beta chains. Each entry merges the rows of one CDR3 protein and shows their most common DNA and genes. The sample table records 160,000 or so distinct CDR3 sequences; about 92% of these occur just once. The ten largest clones take up approximately 0.075% of the sample. The specimen sequenced was CD4+ T cells from PBMCs. These TCRs come from a human donor in good health.

This clonotype was observed once. The germline gene is not matched at one end of the junction; a read error may be the cause. The chain combines TRBV30 with TRBJ2-7; a possible D gene is TRBD1 (6 bases). CDR1 is GTSNPN, CDR2 SVGIG, per germline (reference sequence). The CDR3 contains 11 residues. In nucleotides, the CDR3 is TGTGCCTGGAGTGTAGAGGGATGGGGGCACTTC. Translation: CAWSVEGWGHF. Full variable domain (remainder filled in from reference TRBV30 and TRBJ2-7): SQTIHQWPATLVQPVGSPLSLECTVEGTSNPNLYWYRQAAGRGLQLLFYSVGIGQISSEVPQNLSASRPQDRQFILSSKKLLLSDSGFYLCAWSVEGWGHFGPGTRLTVT.

The gene calls are TRBV28 and TRBJ2-2; D perhaps matches TRBD2 (6 bases). CDR3 length: 15 residues. The V end was cut by 3 bases, the J end by 3 bases, with 11 bases between. Germline CDR1 is MDHEN and CDR2 is SYDVKM. Here the CDR3 reads CASSFRERYTGELFF. CDR3 nucleotides: TGTGCCAGCAGTTTCCGGGAGCGGTACACCGGGGAGCTGTTTTTT.

The rearrangement uses TRBV5-8 and TRBJ2-3; 8 positions match TRBD1. Germline V gene data show CDR1 as SGHTS and CDR2 as YDEGEE. After removal of 4 bases from V and 2 bases from J, the junction contained 6 bases not matched to a gene. CDR3 length: 15 amino acids. Here the CDR3 reads CASSVTGAATDTQYF. DNA of the CDR3: TGTGCCAGCAGCGTGACAGGGGCCGCCACAGATACGCAGTATTTT. The whole variable domain, remainder taken from reference TRBV5-8 and TRBJ2-3, is EAGVTQSPTHLIKTRGQQATLRCSPISGHTSVYWYQQALGLGLQFLLWYDEGEERNRGNFPPRFSGRQFPNYSSELNVNALELEDSALYLCASSVTGAATDTQYFGPGTRLTVL.

CDR3: CSVGQGTNTGELFF. CDR3 in DNA: TGCAGCGTTGGACAGGGGACGAACACCGGGGAGCTGTTTTTT. The chain is built from TRBV29-1 and TRBJ2-2; 8 bases are shared with TRBD1. This CDR3 is 14 amino acids long. Looked up from germline, CDR1 is SQVTM and CDR2 is ANQGSEA. The V segment lost 4 bases and the J segment 0 bases; nucleotides outside the gene matches: 1.

The gene calls are TRBV6-1 and TRBJ2-7; a possible D gene is TRBD1 (6 bases). Germline assignment: CDR1 MNHNS and CDR2 SASEGT. V shed 0 bases and J shed 2 bases, with 8 bases lying between them. The CDR3 runs to 14 residues. CDR3 sequence reads: CASSEAWGPYEQYF. Here the CDR3 DNA reads TGTGCCAGCAGTGAAGCATGGGGGCCCTACGAGCAGTACTTC.

The gene calls are TRBV5-6 and TRBJ1-6; D unresolved. CDR1 is SGHDT and CDR2 is YYEEEE in the germline V gene. The CDR3 consists of 15 residues. With 0 bases removed from V and 3 bases from J, the gap between germline ends came to 7 bases. The CDR3 DNA is TGTGCCAGCAGCTTGGACGGTGGCTATAATTCACCCCTCCACTTT. It translates to CASSLDGGYNSPLHF.

This chain connects TRBV28 to TRBJ2-6; the D gene could be TRBD1 or TRBD2 (5 bases each). The V and J ends lost 5 bases and 4 bases respectively, with 12 bases between them. Germline loops: CDR1 MDHEN, CDR2 SYDVKM. The CDR3 is 15 amino acids. The CDR3 region is CASSLAGDGANVLTF. Written as DNA, the CDR3 is TGTGCCAGCAGTCTGGCCGGGGACGGGGCCAACGTCCTGACTTTC.

The chain has TRBV10-3 and TRBJ2-7; D might be TRBD2 (5 bases). CDR3 length: 11 residues. CDR1 and CDR2 (germline): ENHRY, SYGVKD. The germline V and J ends were trimmed by 6 bases and 4 bases, with 7 bases remaining between them. The DNA for the CDR3 is TGTGCCATCAGCCCGGGATACGAGCAGTACTTC. This translates into CAISPGYEQYF.

The chain employs TRBV20-1 and TRBJ1-2; D gene uncertain. V was clipped by 6 bases and J by 4 bases, with 15 bases between them. Germline V gene sequence: CDR1 DFQATT, CDR2 SNEGSKA (reference sequence). The CDR3 consists of 13 residues. CDR3 sequence (DNA): TGCAGTGCCCCTGCCCAGGACTTCTATGGCTACACCTTC. Translated, it gives CSAPAQDFYGYTF.

The chain carries TRBV6-2 or TRBV6-3 and TRBJ1-5; no clear D. The CDR3 has 14 amino acids. Germline CDR1 and CDR2: MNHEY and SVGEGT. Between the trimmed V and J ends, which lost 0 bases and 7 bases, there was a span of 10 bases. This chain's CDR3 is CASSYSDWQQPQHF. DNA of the CDR3: TGTGCCAGCAGTTACTCGGACTGGCAGCAGCCCCAGCATTTT.

This chain connects TRBV6-5 to TRBJ2-7; 13 bases agree with TRBD2. Germline V lookup: CDR1 MNHEY, CDR2 SVGAGI. Trimming took 5 bases from V and 6 from J; bases not matched to a gene: 4. This CDR3 contains 14 residues. The CDR3 is CASSLTSGRGEQYF. The CDR3 bases are TGTGCCAGCAGTCTCACTAGCGGGAGGGGCGAGCAGTACTTC.

On this clonotype: The junction shows a germline mismatch at one end, possibly a read error. This sequence joins TRBV2 and TRBJ2-5, with D perhaps given as TRBD1 or TRBD2 (5 bases each). Germline-derived CDR1 and CDR2 are SNHLY and FYNNEI. This CDR3 contains 14 residues. The CDR3 region has the DNA TGTGCCAGCAGTCCCGGGGACCACCAAGAGACCCAGTCCTTC. Translated: CASSPGDHQETQSF.

This chain connects TRBV7-2 to TRBJ2-6; unclear D gene. Between the trimmed V and J ends, which lost 3 bases and 0 bases, there was a span of 9 bases. This CDR3 contains 16 residues. Germline CDR1 SGHTA, CDR2 FQGNSA. CDR3 sequence (DNA): TGTGCCAGCAGCTTTCGAGTGAACTCTGGGGCCAACGTCCTGACTTTC. It specifies CASSFRVNSGANVLTF. The variable domain in full, completed from reference TRBV7-2 and TRBJ2-6, reads GAGVSQSPSNKVTEKGKDVELRCDPISGHTALYWYRQSLGQGLEFLIYFQGNSAPDKSGLPSDRFSAERTGGSVSTLTIQRTQQEDSAVYLCASSFRVNSGANVLTFGAGSRLTVL.

The chain recombines TRBV5-4 with TRBJ2-5; 7 nucleotides match TRBD1. The CDR3 consists of 16 residues. The germline V gene encodes CDR1 SGHNT and CDR2 YYREEE (reference sequence). Germline trimming cut 3 bases from V and 1 base from J; bases unmatched to any gene: 9. The CDR3 region has the DNA TGTGCCAGCAGCTCCGGACAGGACATACTCCAAGAGACCCAGTACTTC. Its translation: CASSSGQDILQETQYF.

The rearrangement joins TRBV6-5 to TRBJ2-7; 11 nucleotides line up with TRBD2. Trimming took 5 bases from V and 5 from J; bases not matched to a gene: 8. This CDR3 is built from 15 residues. Germline CDR1 MNHEY, CDR2 SVGAGI. The CDR3 nucleotides are TGTGCCAGCAGTCTGTCGACTAGCGGGATAAACGAGCAGTACTTC. This translates into CASSLSTSGINEQYF.

The genes are TRBV7-9 and TRBJ2-7; a possible D gene is TRBD2 (6 bases). The V and J ends lost 1 base and 6 bases respectively, with 19 bases between them. Germline values: CDR1 SEHNR, CDR2 FQNEAQ (reference sequence). The CDR3 contains 16 residues. The CDR3 reads CASSLGFEAGGVEQYF. CDR3 bases: TGTGCCAGCAGCTTAGGGTTTGAGGCAGGCGGGGTCGAGCAGTACTTC.

V gene TRBV2 combines with J gene TRBJ2-5; 9 nucleotides match TRBD2. The CDR3 contains 14 residues. V lost 3 bases, J lost 4 bases, and 3 bases stayed unmatched. Germline V gene lookup returns CDR1 SNHLY and CDR2 FYNNEI. The CDR3 protein is CASSELLAGETQYF. CDR3 bases: TGTGCCAGCAGTGAGTTACTAGCGGGAGAGACCCAGTACTTC.

The rearrangement uses TRBV5-1 and TRBJ2-3; TRBD2 is a possible D gene (5 bases). The V gene's germline CDR1 is SGHRS and CDR2 YFSETQ. Trimming took 3 bases from V and 1 from J, leaving 12 bases between them. The CDR3 is 15 amino acids. The CDR3 protein is CASSSTGIRTDTQYF. In DNA form, the CDR3 reads TGCGCCAGCAGCTCCACCGGGATCCGCACAGATACGCAGTATTTT.

The chain joins TRBV20-1 to TRBJ2-1, with 13 bases aligning to TRBD2. J lost 5 bases, V lost 3 bases, and 4 bases had no gene match. The CDR3 has 15 amino acids. The germline V gene encodes CDR1 DFQATT and CDR2 SNEGSKA (reference sequence). The CDR3 DNA reads as TGCAGTGCTAGCACTAGCGGGAGGGCCGACAATGAGCAGTTCTTC. Amino acids: CSASTSGRADNEQFF.

V is TRBV7-2 and J is TRBJ1-4; D is undetermined. CDR1 SGHTA and CDR2 FQGNSA come from the germline V gene. V shed 6 bases and J shed 8 bases, with 13 bases lying between them. This CDR3 has 13 residues. CDR3 coding DNA: TGTGCCAGCAGGGCCGGCCTCGGGGAAAAACTGTTTTTT. It specifies CASRAGLGEKLFF.

V is TRBV13 and J is TRBJ1-5; D is uncertain. Per the germline V gene, CDR1 is PRHDT and CDR2 is FYEKMQ (reference sequence). The CDR3 contains 14 residues. V shed 7 bases and J shed 0 bases, with 10 bases lying between them. The DNA for the CDR3 is TGTGCCAGCATAAGTGGCTATAGCAATCAGCCCCAGCATTTT. This encodes CASISGYSNQPQHF.

V and J are TRBV5-4 and TRBJ2-1; D possibly uses TRBD1 or TRBD2 (5 bases each). This CDR3 is built from 17 residues. Per the germline V gene, CDR1 is SGHNT and CDR2 is YYREEE (reference sequence). Trimming pared 6 bases from V and 0 bases from J, leaving 19 bases between. The CDR3 DNA is TGTGCCAGCATACCGGGACGATCTTCGGGCTCCTACAATGAGCAGTTCTTC. This gives the protein CASIPGRSSGSYNEQFF.

This clonotype was seen once. V gene TRBV24-1 combines with J gene TRBJ2-3; 14 bases fit TRBD2. The CDR3 sequence is 16 residues long. CDR1 is KGHDR, CDR2 SFDVKD, per germline. Trimming cost V 6 bases and J 5 bases; bases outside gene matches: 6. The CDR3 DNA is TGTGCCACCAGTACCCGACTAGCGGGAGGGGGAGATACGCAGTATTTT. Protein sequence: CATSTRLAGGGDTQYF.

V is TRBV18 and J is TRBJ2-7, with 8 bases matching TRBD1. The CDR3 contains 17 residues. V shed 0 bases and J 3 bases; nucleotides not matched to a gene: 10. Germline lookup yields CDR1 KGHSH and CDR2 LQKENI. The CDR3 nucleotides read TGTGCCAGCTCACCACCGAATAGCAGGGGGCGAAGCTACGAGCAGTACTTC. Protein: CASSPPNSRGRSYEQYF.

This rearrangement joins TRBV6-5 to TRBJ2-7; D possibly corresponds to TRBD1 (6 bases). This CDR3 is 15 amino acids long. Trimming shortened V by 5 bases and J by 2 bases, and 16 bases separated the two germline ends. CDR1 and CDR2 from the germline V gene are MNHEY and SVGAGI. The CDR3 bases are TGTGCCAGCAGTCGAGGATGGACAGCGACCTACGAGCAGTACTTC. Its protein product is CASSRGWTATYEQYF.

This chain uses TRBV28 with TRBJ2-1, with 11 nucleotides matching TRBD2. Per germline, CDR1 MDHEN and CDR2 SYDVKM. Losses at the gene ends were 4 bases for V and 3 bases for J; bases not matched to a gene: 5. The CDR3 consists of 16 residues. Here the CDR3 reads CASSSGTSGYYNEQFF. The CDR3 DNA follows: TGTGCCAGCAGTTCGGGGACTAGCGGATACTACAATGAGCAGTTCTTC.

This chain links TRBV10-2 with TRBJ2-5, with 8 bases matching TRBD1. The germline gives CDR1 WSHSY, CDR2 SAAADI. The CDR3 length is 14 residues. J was trimmed by 2 bases and V by 7 bases; bases with no gene match: 6. CDR3 protein: CASNRQGPQETQYF. In DNA form, the CDR3 reads TGCGCCAGCAACCGACAGGGGCCGCAAGAGACCCAGTACTTC.